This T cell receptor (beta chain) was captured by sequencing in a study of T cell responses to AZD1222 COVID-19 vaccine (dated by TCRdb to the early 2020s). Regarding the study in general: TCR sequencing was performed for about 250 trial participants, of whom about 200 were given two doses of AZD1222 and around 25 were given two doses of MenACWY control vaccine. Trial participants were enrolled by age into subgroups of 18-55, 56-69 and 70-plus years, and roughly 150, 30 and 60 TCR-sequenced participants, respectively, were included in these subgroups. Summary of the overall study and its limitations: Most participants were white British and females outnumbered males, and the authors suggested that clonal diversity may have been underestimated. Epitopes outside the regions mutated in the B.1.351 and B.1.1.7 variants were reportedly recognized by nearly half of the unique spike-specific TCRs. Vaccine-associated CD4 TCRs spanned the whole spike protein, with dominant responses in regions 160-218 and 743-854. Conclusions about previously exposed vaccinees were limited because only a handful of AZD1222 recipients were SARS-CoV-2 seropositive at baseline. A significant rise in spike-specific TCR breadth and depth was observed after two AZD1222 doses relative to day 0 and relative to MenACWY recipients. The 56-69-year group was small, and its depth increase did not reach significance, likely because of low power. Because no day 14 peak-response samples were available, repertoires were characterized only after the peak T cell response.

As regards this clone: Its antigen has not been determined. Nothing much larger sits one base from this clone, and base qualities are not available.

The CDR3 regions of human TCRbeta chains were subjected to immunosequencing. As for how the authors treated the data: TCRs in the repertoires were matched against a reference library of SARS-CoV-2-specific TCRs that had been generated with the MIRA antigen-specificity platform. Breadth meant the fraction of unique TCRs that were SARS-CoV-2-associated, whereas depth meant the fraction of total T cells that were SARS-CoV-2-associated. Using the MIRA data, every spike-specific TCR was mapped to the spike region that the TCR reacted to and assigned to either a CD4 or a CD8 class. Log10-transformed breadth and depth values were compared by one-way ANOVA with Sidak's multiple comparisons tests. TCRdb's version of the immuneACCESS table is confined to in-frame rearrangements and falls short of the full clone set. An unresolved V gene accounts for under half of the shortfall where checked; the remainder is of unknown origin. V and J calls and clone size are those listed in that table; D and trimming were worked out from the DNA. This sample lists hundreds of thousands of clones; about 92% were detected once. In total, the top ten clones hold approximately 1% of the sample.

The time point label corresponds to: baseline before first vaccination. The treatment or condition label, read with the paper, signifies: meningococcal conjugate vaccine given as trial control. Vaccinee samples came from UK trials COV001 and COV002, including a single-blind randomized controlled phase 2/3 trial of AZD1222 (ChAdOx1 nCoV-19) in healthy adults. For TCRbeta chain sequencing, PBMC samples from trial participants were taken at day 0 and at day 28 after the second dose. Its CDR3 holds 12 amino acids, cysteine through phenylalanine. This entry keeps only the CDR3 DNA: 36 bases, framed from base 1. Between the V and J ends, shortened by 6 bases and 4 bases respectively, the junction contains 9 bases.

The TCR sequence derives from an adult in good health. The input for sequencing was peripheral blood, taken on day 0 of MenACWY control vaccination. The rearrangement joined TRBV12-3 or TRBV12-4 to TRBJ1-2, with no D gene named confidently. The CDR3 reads CASSAASYGYTF. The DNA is TGTGCCAGCAGCGCGGCCAGCTATGGCTACACCTTC.